Below, 14 T cell receptor beta chains from the same sample are listed, as sequenced in a study of blood T cell repertoires in COVID-19. Libraries were prepared by immunoSEQ multiplex PCR; TCRdb keeps only in-frame clonotypes and omits some of them. The sample lists 130,000 to 150,000 clones; 84% were seen once. Sequencing input: peripheral blood. The receptors shown here come from a human donor in a cohort sampled during active COVID-19.

This chain connects TRBV18 to TRBJ2-1; possible D gene TRBD1, 5 bases. There are 16 residues in the CDR3. Germline CDR1 and CDR2: KGHSH and LQKENI. The V end was cut by 3 bases, the J end by 0 bases, with 12 bases between. The CDR3 loop reads CASSPQQASSYNEQFF. The DNA for the CDR3 is TGTGCCAGCTCACCGCAACAGGCAAGCTCCTACAATGAGCAGTTCTTC.

This chain links TRBV19 with TRBJ1-1; 10 bases align to TRBD1. Germline CDR1 is LNHDA and CDR2 is SQIVND (reference sequence). Trimming took 2 bases from V and 4 from J; bases not matched to a gene: 4. The CDR3 runs to 15 residues. The CDR3, as DNA: TGTGCCAGTAGTATAAGACAGGGGGCGAGCACTGAAGCTTTCTTT. Translated, it gives CASSIRQGASTEAFF.

This clone was picked up a small number of times. This sequence joins TRBV6-4 and TRBJ2-2; possibly TRBD2 for D (6 bases). CDR3 size: 13 residues. The germline V gene encodes CDR1 MRHNA and CDR2 SNTAGT. The V end was cut by 3 bases, the J end by 7 bases, with 9 bases between. CDR3: CASSENSGGELFF. The DNA for the CDR3 is TGTGCCAGCAGTGAAAATAGCGGCGGGGAGCTGTTTTTT.

The rearrangement links TRBV29-1 to TRBJ1-2; D perhaps matches TRBD1 (5 bases). The ends were cut back, 4 bases at V and 2 bases at J, with 11 bases in the middle. The CDR3 totals 13 residues. The germline V gene encodes CDR1 SQVTM and CDR2 ANQGSEA. The CDR3 loop is CSVGQPGNYGYTF. The DNA for the CDR3 is TGCAGCGTTGGACAGCCTGGCAACTATGGCTACACCTTC.

The chain joins TRBV6-4 to TRBJ1-2, with TRBD1 as a possible D gene (6 bases). The V end was cut by 6 bases, the J end by 5 bases, with 13 bases between. The CDR3 runs to 13 residues. The germline CDR1 and CDR2 sequences are MRHNA and SNTAGT. Here the CDR3 DNA reads TGTGCCAGCAGGGGGGCCGGCGAGTATGGCTACACCTTC. Residues: CASRGAGEYGYTF.

The chain carries TRBV9 and TRBJ1-1, with TRBD1 matching over 7 bases. Looked up from germline, CDR1 is SGDLS and CDR2 is YYNGEE. This CDR3 has 14 residues. Germline trimming cut 4 bases from V and 1 base from J; bases unmatched to any gene: 4. The CDR3 DNA is TGTGCCAGCAGCATTCGACAGGGGAACACTGAAGCTTTCTTT. Translation gives CASSIRQGNTEAFF.

This clone occurred a few times. The chain joins TRBV6-5 to TRBJ1-6; TRBD1 aligns across 7 bases. J lost 4 bases, V lost 6 bases, and 3 bases had no gene match. CDR1 is MNHEY and CDR2 is SVGAGI in the germline V gene. The CDR3 sequence is 14 residues long. CDR3 protein: CASSGTVYNSPLHF. The CDR3 bases are TGTGCCAGCAGCGGGACAGTGTATAATTCACCCCTCCACTTT.

This clone was seen a few times. This chain uses TRBV4-2 with TRBJ2-7; possible D gene TRBD2, 6 bases. The CDR3 has 14 amino acids. V was clipped by 6 bases and J by 2 bases, with 14 bases between them. The germline V gene encodes CDR1 LGHNA and CDR2 YNFKEQ. The CDR3 loop reads CASSGGTVPYEQYF. The CDR3 DNA sequence: TGTGCCAGCAGTGGCGGGACGGTACCCTACGAGCAGTACTTC.

The chain links TRBV7-4 to TRBJ2-7; D is undetermined. Germline V CDR1 and CDR2: SGHVT, SQSDAQ. V was shortened by 7 bases and J by 3 bases, with 22 bases between the two germline ends. The CDR3 spans 16 residues. CDR3 nucleotides: TGTGCCAGCAACGAAAAGATTGTTATGATTAGCTACGAGCAGTACTTC. Its protein is CASNEKIVMISYEQYF.

The chain couples TRBV5-1 to TRBJ1-6; 7 nucleotides align to TRBD1. The CDR3 totals 14 residues. V lost 3 bases, J lost 7 bases, and 4 bases stayed unmatched. CDR1 SGHRS and CDR2 YFSETQ come from the germline V gene. The DNA for the CDR3 is TGCGCCAGCAGCTGGACAGGCCGAAATTCACCCCTCCACTTT. Its protein is CASSWTGRNSPLHF.

The rearrangement joins TRBV20-1 to TRBJ1-4; 9 positions match TRBD1. Germline CDR1 is DFQATT and CDR2 is SNEGSKA (reference sequence). Germline trimming cut 3 bases from V and 7 bases from J; bases unmatched to any gene: 12. The CDR3 loop spans 16 amino acids. The CDR3 nucleotides are TGCAGTGCTAGTATAAGAAGGGGGACAGGGACTGAAAAACTGTTTTTT. This codes for CSASIRRGTGTEKLFF.

The chain has TRBV4-3 and TRBJ2-3; 8 nucleotides agree with TRBD2. The V gene end was trimmed by 0 bases and the J gene end by 6 bases; junction bases not matched to a gene: 5. The CDR3 is made up of 15 amino acids. In germline, CDR1 is LGHNA, CDR2 YSLEER. The CDR3 here is CASSQERGGLDTQYF. The CDR3 DNA follows: TGCGCCAGCAGCCAAGAACGGGGGGGCCTGGATACGCAGTATTTT.

The chain joins TRBV6-2 or TRBV6-3 to TRBJ1-1; D unclear. Trimming took 2 bases from V and 4 from J, leaving 8 bases between them. Germline V lookup: CDR1 MNHEY, CDR2 SVGEGT. This CDR3 has 13 amino acids. CDR3 region: CASSYVGFTEAFF. In DNA, the CDR3 is TGTGCCAGCAGTTACGTGGGCTTCACTGAAGCTTTCTTT.

A few counts support this clone. This chain connects TRBV4-3 to TRBJ2-7; possible D gene TRBD1, 5 bases. Germline CDR1 and CDR2: LGHNA and YSLEER. V was pared by 2 bases and J by 2 bases, with 10 bases between. The CDR3 totals 14 residues. DNA for the CDR3: TGCGCCAGCAGCCAAATTCAGGGAACCTACGAGCAGTACTTC. Translation: CASSQIQGTYEQYF.